This TCR beta chain was recorded in a study of T-cell reconstitution after alpha-beta-depleted transplantation in children. CDR3 length equals 15 residues. Germline CDR1 reads LGHDT; CDR2 reads YNNKEL (reference sequence). With 2 bases removed from V and 3 bases from J, the gap between germline ends came to 13 bases. During its preparation, the TCRbeta library received unique molecular identifiers. From the PCR reads, TCRdb called clonotypes with MiXCR, one entry per CDR3 protein. This repertoire shows 200,000 to 250,000 distinct CDR3 sequences, around 11% found once; its top ten account for about 2.4%. In this sample, this clonotype turned up a few times.

The chain is built from TRBV3-1 and TRBJ1-1; possibly TRBD1 for D (6 bases). The sample was PBMCs from the stem cell graft donor, taken from the stem cell graft. The clonotype originates from a human donor who donated a stem cell graft to a child with acute lymphoblastic leukemia. CDR3 loop: CASSQIQGPHTEAFF. The CDR3 nucleotides are TGTGCCAGCAGCCAAATACAGGGACCCCACACTGAAGCTTTCTTT. Looking up the rest from reference TRBV3-1 and TRBJ1-1 gives the full variable domain: DTAVSQTPKYLVTQMGNDKSIKCEQNLGHDTMYWYKQDSKKFLKIMFSYNNKELIINETVPNRFSPKSPDKAHLNLHINSLELGDSAVYFCASSQIQGPHTEAFFGQGTRLTVV.